This TCR beta chain was retrieved from a study of CD8 T cells in Susac syndrome. Between the trimmed V and J ends, which lost 5 bases and 2 bases, there was a span of 10 bases. The CDR3 sequence is 15 residues long. Reverse transcription of about 0.45 to 1 ug RNA used random hexamers. The CDR3 of TCR beta was amplified by immunoSEQ multiplex PCR across 54 Vbeta and 13 Jbeta. TCRdb redid the calling of the immunoSEQ multiplex PCR reads with MiXCR, one entry per CDR3 protein. The sample gives 150,000 to 200,000 distinct CDR3 sequences, roughly 93% of which show up once; about 0.14% is in the top ten. Sequencing of TCR beta was performed on blood CD8+ T cells and on blood CD4+ T cells. FACS was used to enrich TEMRA cells, whereas the CD8+ and CD4+ T cells were obtained by negative isolation.

The genes are TRBV12-3 or TRBV12-4 and TRBJ2-6; unclear D gene. The sequence derives from a human donor in good health. Sequencing was performed on CD4+ T cells from PBMCs. The CDR3 coding sequence is TGTGCCAGCAGTACCGGAGTCGCTGGGGCCAACGTCCTGACTTTC. The encoded protein is CASSTGVAGANVLTF.